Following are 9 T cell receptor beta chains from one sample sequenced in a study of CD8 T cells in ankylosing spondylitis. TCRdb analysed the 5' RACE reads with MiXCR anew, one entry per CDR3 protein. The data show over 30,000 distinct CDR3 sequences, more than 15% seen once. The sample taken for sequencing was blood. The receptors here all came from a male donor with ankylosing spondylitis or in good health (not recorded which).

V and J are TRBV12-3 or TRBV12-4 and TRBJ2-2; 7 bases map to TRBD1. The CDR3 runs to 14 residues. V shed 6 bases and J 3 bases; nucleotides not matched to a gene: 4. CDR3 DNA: TGTGCCAGCAGCCCAGGACAGGACACCGGGGAGCTGTTTTTT. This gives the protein CASSPGQDTGELFF.

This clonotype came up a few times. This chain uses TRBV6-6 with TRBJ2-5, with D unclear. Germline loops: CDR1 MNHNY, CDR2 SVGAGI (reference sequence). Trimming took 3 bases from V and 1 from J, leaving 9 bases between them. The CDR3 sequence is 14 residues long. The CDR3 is CASSYLGFQETQYF. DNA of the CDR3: TGTGCCAGCAGTTATTTGGGGTTCCAAGAGACCCAGTACTTC.

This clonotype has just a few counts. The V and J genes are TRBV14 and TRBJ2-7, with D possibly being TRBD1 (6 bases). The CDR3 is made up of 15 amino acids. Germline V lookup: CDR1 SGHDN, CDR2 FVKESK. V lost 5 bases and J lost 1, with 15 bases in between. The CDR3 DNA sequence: TGTGCCAGCAGCTATAGACAGGCTCTTTCCTACGAGCAGTACGTC. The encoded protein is CASSYRQALSYEQYV.

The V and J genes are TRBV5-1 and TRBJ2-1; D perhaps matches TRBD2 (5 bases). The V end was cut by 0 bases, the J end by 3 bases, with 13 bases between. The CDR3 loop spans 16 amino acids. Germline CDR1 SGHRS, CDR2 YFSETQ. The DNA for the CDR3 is TGCGCCAGCAGCTTGGGTAACGGGATGGGCTACAATGAGCAGTTCTTC. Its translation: CASSLGNGMGYNEQFF.

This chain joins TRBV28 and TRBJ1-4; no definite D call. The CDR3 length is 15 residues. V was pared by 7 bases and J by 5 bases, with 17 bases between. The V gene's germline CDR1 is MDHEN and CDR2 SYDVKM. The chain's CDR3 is CASTSLGRGNEKLFF. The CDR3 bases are TGTGCCAGCACCTCCCTCGGACGGGGAAATGAAAAACTGTTTTTT.

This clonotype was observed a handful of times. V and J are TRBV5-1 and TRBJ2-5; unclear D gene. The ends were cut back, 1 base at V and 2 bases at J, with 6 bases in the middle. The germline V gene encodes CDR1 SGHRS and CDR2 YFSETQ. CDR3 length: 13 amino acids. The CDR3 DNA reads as TGCGCCAGCAGCTTGTTTACACAAGAGACCCAGTACTTC. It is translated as CASSLFTQETQYF.

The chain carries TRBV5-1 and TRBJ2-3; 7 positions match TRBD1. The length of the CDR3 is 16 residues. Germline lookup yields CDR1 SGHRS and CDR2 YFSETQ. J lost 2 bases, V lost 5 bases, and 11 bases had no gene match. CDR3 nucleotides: TGCGCCAGCAGTCCCAATTCAGGGGGTTCCACAGATACGCAGTATTTT. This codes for CASSPNSGGSTDTQYF.

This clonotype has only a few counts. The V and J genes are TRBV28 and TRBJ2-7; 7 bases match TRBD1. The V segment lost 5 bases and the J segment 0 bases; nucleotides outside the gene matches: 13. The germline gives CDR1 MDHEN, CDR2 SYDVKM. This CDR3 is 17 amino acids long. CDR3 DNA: TGTGCCAGCAGTAAAATCACGACAGGGCCGAACTCCTACGAGCAGTACTTC. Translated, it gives CASSKITTGPNSYEQYF.

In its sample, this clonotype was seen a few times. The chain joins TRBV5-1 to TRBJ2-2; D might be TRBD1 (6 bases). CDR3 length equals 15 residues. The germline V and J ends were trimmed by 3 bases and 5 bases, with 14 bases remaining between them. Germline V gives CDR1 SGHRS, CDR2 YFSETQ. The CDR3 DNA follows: TGCGCCAGCAGCTCAGGGGACCTGCGAACCGGGGAGCTGTTTTTT. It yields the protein CASSSGDLRTGELFF.